This TCR beta chain was identified in a study of blood T cell repertoires in COVID-19. The overall study: Sites across the United States, Italy and Spain contributed samples from acute and convalescent COVID-19. The analysed material was cDNA or gDNA that came from T cells, B-cell-depleted T cells, or PBMCs.

The protocol was immunoSEQ multiplex PCR, while the TCRdb copy is restricted to in-frame clones and leaves out a portion. This sample has approximately 60,000 clones, with more than 60% found just once. Only a few counts were recorded for this clone. The specimen was peripheral blood. The TCR originated in a man between 60 and 75 years old with acute or convalescent COVID-19.

CDR3 region: CASSRSRGSNTEAFF. CDR3 sequence (DNA): TGTGCCAGCTCACGTTCCAGGGGTTCCAACACTGAAGCTTTCTTT. The chain couples TRBV18 to TRBJ1-1, with TRBD1 as a possible D gene (6 bases). Germline V gene data show CDR1 as KGHSH and CDR2 as LQKENI. The CDR3 spans 15 residues. V lost 4 bases, J lost 2 bases, and 14 bases lay in between.